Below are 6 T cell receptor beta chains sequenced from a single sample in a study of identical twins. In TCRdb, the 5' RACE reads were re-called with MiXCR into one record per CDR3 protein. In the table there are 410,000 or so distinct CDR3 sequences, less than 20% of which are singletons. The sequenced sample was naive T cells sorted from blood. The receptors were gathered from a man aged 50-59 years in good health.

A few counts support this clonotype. This CDR3 is CSALSRGFGNQPQHF. The DNA for the CDR3 is TGCAGTGCTTTGAGCAGGGGTTTTGGCAATCAGCCCCAGCATTTT. The genes are TRBV20-1 and TRBJ1-5, with TRBD1 as a possible D gene (6 bases). The CDR3 contains 15 residues. Germline V gives CDR1 DFQATT, CDR2 SNEGSKA (reference sequence). Deletions cut 5 bases from V and 2 bases from J, with 16 bases between.

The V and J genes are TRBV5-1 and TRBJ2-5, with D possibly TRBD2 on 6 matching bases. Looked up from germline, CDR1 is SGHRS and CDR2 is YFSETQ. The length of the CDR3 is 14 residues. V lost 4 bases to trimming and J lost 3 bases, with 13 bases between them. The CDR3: CASSVFREEETQYF. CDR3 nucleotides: TGCGCCAGCAGCGTTTTCAGGGAGGAAGAGACCCAGTACTTC.

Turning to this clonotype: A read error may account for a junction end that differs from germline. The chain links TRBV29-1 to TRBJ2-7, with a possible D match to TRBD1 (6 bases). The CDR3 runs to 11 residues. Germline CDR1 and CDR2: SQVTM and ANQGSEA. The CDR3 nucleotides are TGCAGCGTTGAAGAGCTGACAGGACGAACCTTC. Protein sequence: CSVEELTGRTF.

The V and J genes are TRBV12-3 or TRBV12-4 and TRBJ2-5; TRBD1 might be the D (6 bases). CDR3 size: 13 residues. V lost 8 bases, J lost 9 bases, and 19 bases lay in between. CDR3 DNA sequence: TGTGCCAGCGGGGGATTCCAGGGGTCCCCCCAGTACTTC. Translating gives CASGGFQGSPQYF.

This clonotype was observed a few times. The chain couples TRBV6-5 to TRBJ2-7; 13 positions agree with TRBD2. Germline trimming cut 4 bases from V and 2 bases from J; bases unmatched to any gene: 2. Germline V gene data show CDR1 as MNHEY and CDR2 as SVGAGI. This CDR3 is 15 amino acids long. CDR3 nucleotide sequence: TGTGCCAGCAGTTGGGGGACTAGCGGGACCTACGAGCAGTACTTC. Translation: CASSWGTSGTYEQYF.

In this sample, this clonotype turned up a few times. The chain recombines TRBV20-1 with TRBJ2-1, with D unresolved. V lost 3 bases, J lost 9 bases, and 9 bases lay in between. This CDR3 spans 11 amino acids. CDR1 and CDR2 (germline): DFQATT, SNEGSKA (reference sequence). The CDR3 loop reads CSASPGPEQFF. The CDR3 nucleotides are TGCAGTGCTAGCCCGGGCCCTGAGCAGTTCTTC.